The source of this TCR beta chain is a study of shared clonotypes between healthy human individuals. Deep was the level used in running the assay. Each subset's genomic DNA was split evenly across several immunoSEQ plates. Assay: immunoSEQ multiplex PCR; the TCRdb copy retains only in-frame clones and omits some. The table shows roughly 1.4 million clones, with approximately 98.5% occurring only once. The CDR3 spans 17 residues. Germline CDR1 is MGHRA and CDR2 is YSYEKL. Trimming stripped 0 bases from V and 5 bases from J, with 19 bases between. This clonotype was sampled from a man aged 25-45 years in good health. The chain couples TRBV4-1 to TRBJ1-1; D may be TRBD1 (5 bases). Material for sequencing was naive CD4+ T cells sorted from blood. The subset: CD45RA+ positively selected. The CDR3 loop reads CASSQDHGPGRSTEAFF. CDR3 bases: TGCGCCAGCAGCCAAGATCACGGTCCAGGGCGGTCGACTGAAGCTTTCTTT.